The sequence of this TCR beta chain was determined in a study of blood T cell repertoires in COVID-19. Study overall: Italy, Spain and the United States were the sources of the convalescent and acute COVID-19 samples. The cDNA or gDNA used as material had been derived from T cells, B-cell-depleted T cells, or PBMCs.

Germline CDR1 is MGHRA and CDR2 is YSYEKL. The junction had 12 bases not matched to a gene; V was cut back by 4 bases and J by 12 bases. The CDR3 contains 14 residues. In the original analysis: Researchers report that nucleated cell counts were estimated from reference gene primer amplification. Measured with immunoSEQ multiplex PCR; TCRdb has only the in-frame clones, and not every one. V and J calls and clone size follow that table, whereas D and trimming were derived from the DNA. This sample has roughly 51,000 clones, with roughly 84% found just once. The sequenced material came from peripheral blood. The sequence derives from a man aged 45 to 65 with active COVID-19. The J gene is TRBJ1-1, the V gene TRBV4-1; the match to TRBD1 covers 9 bases. CDR3 in amino acids: CASSLRGTGRETFF. The CDR3 DNA is TGCGCCAGCAGCCTCCGGGGGACAGGGAGGGAGACTTTCTTT.